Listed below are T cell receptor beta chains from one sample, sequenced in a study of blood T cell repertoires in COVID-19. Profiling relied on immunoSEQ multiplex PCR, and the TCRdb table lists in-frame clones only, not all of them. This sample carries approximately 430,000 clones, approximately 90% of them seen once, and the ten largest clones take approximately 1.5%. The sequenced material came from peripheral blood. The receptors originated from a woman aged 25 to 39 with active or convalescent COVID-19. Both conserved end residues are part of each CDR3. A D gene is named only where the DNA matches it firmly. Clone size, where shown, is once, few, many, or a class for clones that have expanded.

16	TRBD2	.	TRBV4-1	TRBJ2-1	CASSQDTSGAYNEQFF	TGCGCCAGCAGCCAAGATACTAGCGGGGCATACAATGAGCAGTTCTTC
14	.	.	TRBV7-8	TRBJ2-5	CASSLAPRRETQYF	TGTGCCAGCAGCTTAGCTCCGAGGAGAGAGACCCAGTACTTC
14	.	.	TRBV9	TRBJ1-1	CASSVYPAGTEAFF	TGTGCCAGCAGCGTATACCCGGCGGGGACTGAAGCTTTCTTT
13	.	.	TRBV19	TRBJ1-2	CASRPDSRVGYTF	TGTGCCAGTAGACCCGACAGTCGTGTGGGCTACACCTTC
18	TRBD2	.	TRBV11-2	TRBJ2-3	CASSSTPTASGITDTQYF	TGTGCCAGCAGCTCGACCCCGACGGCTAGCGGGATCACAGATACGCAGTATTTT
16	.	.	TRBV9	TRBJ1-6	CASSKDTGNLNSPLHF	TGTGCCAGCAGCAAGGATACAGGGAACCTCAATTCACCCCTCCACTTT
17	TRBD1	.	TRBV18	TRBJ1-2	CASSPPNRGFLGYGYTF	TGTGCCAGCTCACCTCCCAACAGGGGGTTCCTTGGCTATGGCTACACCTTC
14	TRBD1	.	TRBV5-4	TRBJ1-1	CASRRTGDNTEAFF	TGTGCCAGCAGGCGGACAGGGGACAACACTGAAGCTTTCTTT
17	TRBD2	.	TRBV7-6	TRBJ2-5	CASSSGTSGSIQETQYF	TGTGCCAGCAGCTCCGGGACTAGCGGGAGTATACAAGAGACCCAGTACTTC
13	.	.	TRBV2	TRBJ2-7	CASSSTEIYEQYF	TGTGCCAGCAGTTCGACAGAAATCTACGAGCAGTACTTC
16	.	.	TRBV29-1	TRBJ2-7	CSAVARGFARWDEQYF	TGCAGCGCCGTGGCAAGGGGGTTTGCCAGGTGGGACGAGCAGTACTTC
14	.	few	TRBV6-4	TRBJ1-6	CASRGQPHNSPLHF	TGTGCCAGCAGAGGACAGCCTCATAATTCACCCCTCCACTTT
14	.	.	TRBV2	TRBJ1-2	CASRAGGDHYGYTF	TGTGCCAGCAGGGCTGGCGGGGACCACTATGGCTACACCTTC
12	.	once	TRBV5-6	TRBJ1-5	CASSRTNQPQHF	TGTGCCAGCAGCCGAACAAATCAGCCCCAGCATTTT
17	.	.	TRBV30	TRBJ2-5	CAWSVRGRGPYQETQYF	TGTGCCTGGAGTGTACGAGGGCGGGGACCGTACCAAGAGACCCAGTACTTC
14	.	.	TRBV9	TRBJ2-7	CASSVGGYGYEQYF	TGTGCCAGCAGCGTAGGCGGGTATGGTTACGAGCAGTACTTC
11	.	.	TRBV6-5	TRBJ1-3	CASRTTNTIYF	TGTGCCAGCAGGACGACTAACACCATATATTTT
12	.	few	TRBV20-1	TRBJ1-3	CSASEQGRTIYF	TGCAGTGCTAGTGAACAGGGAAGGACCATATATTTT
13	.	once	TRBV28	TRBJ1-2	CASSPQERSGYTF	TGTGCCAGCAGCCCACAGGAAAGGTCGGGCTACACCTTC
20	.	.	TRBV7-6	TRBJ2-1	CASSSTLGGDISSTYNEQFF	TGTGCCAGCAGCTCCACGTTAGGAGGGGATATCTCTTCAACCTACAATGAGCAGTTCTTC
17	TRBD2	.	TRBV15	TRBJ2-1	CATSRDLLTSGYNEQFF	TGTGCCACCAGCAGAGATCTTCTGACTAGCGGGTACAATGAGCAGTTCTTC
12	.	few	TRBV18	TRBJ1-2	CASTGTLVGYTF	TGTGCCAGCACAGGGACCCTCGTTGGCTACACCTTC
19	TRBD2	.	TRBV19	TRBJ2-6	CASSSRTSGRDAGANVLTF	TGTGCCAGTAGTTCCCGGACTAGCGGGAGGGACGCTGGGGCCAACGTCCTGACTTTC
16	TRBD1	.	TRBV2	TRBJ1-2	CASSEGQGQVFNGYTF	TGTGCCAGCAGTGAAGGTCAGGGACAGGTGTTTAATGGCTACACCTTC
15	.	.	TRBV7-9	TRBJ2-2	CASSSWRGNTGELFF	TGTGCCAGCAGCTCCTGGAGAGGGAACACCGGGGAGCTGTTTTTT
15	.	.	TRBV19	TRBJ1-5	CASSIQGMGNQPQHF	TGTGCCAGTAGTATACAGGGGATGGGCAATCAGCCCCAGCATTTT
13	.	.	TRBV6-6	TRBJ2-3	CASSYVVEDTQYF	TGTGCCAGCAGTTACGTTGTAGAGGATACGCAGTATTTT
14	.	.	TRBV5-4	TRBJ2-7	CASSSGRGAYEQYF	TGTGCCAGCAGCTCTGGCAGGGGGGCCTACGAGCAGTACTTC
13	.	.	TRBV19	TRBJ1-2	CASNLAGSYGYTF	TGTGCCAGTAATCTTGCTGGGAGTTATGGCTACACCTTC
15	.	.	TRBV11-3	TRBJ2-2	CASSSDLANTGELFF	TGTGCCAGCAGTTCCGACTTGGCGAACACCGGGGAGCTGTTTTTT
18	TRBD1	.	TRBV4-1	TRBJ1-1	CASSLPGTGGRVKTEAFF	TGCGCCAGCAGCCTACCCGGGACAGGGGGCAGAGTAAAGACTGAAGCTTTCTTT
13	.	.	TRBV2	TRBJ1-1	CASSRDLNTEAFF	TGTGCCAGCAGTCGGGATCTGAACACTGAAGCTTTCTTT
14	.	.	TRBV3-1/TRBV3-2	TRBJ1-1	CASSLSTLNTEAFF	TGTGCCAGCAGCCTGTCGACTTTGAACACTGAAGCTTTCTTT
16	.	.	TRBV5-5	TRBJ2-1	CASSLAASARYNEQFF	TGTGCCAGCAGCTTGGCCGCTAGCGCGCGGTACAATGAGCAGTTCTTC
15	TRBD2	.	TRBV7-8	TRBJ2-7	CASSLGLAEGYEQYF	TGTGCCAGCAGCTTAGGACTAGCGGAAGGCTACGAGCAGTACTTC
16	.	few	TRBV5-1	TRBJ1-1	CASSSDGLGMNTEAFF	TGCGCCAGCAGCTCGGACGGACTGGGCATGAACACTGAAGCTTTCTTT
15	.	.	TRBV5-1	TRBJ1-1	CASSLEGRGNTEAFF	TGCGCCAGCAGCTTGGAGGGGAGGGGGAACACTGAAGCTTTCTTT
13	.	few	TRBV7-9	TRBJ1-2	CASSPDTFYGYTF	TGTGCCAGCAGCCCGGACACGTTCTATGGCTACACCTTC
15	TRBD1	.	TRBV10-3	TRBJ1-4	CAISPDRGDGEKLFF	TGTGCCATCAGCCCTGACAGGGGAGACGGGGAAAAACTGTTTTTT
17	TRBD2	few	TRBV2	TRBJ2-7	CASSEATVGLAAYEQYF	TGTGCCAGCAGTGAAGCGACCGTGGGACTAGCGGCCTACGAGCAGTACTTC
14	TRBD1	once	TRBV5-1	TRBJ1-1	CASSSGQGVTEAFF	TGCGCCAGCAGCTCCGGACAGGGAGTCACTGAAGCTTTCTTT
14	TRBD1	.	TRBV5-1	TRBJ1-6	CASSPGDRDSPLHF	TGCGCCAGCAGCCCGGGTGACAGGGATTCACCCCTCCACTTT
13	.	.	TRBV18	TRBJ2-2	CANQGPLTGELFF	TGTGCCAACCAGGGGCCCCTCACCGGGGAGCTGTTTTTT
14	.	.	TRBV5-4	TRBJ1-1	CASSSEGRGTEAFF	TGTGCCAGCAGCTCGGAAGGCAGGGGAACTGAAGCTTTCTTT
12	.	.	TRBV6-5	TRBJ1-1	CASSHRDTEAFF	TGTGCCAGCAGTCACAGGGACACTGAAGCTTTCTTT
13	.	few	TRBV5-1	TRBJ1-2	CASSSTSNYGYTF	TGCGCCAGCAGTTCCACATCTAACTATGGCTACACCTTC
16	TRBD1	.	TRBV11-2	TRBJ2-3	CASSSVTGAGADTQYF	TGTGCCAGCAGCTCCGTTACAGGGGCAGGGGCAGATACGCAGTATTTT
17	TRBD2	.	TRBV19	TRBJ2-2	CASSNRMGTSWPGELFF	TGTGCCAGTAGTAACCGAATGGGGACTAGCTGGCCCGGGGAGCTGTTTTTT
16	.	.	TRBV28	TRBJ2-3	CASSPLEGELRFTQYF	TGTGCCAGCAGTCCCCTTGAGGGCGAACTTCGCTTTACGCAGTATTTT
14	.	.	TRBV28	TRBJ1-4	CASSFSGEGEKLFF	TGTGCCAGCAGTTTTTCAGGGGAGGGCGAAAAACTGTTTTTT
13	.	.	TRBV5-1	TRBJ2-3	CASSLYPQFEQYF	TGCGCCAGCAGCTTGTACCCTCAGTTTGAGCAGTATTTT
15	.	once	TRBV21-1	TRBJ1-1	CASSRERRGNTEAFF	TGTGCCAGCTCAAGGGAACGGCGGGGGAACACTGAAGCTTTCTTT